A selection of T cell receptor beta chains follows, all from one sample in a study of blood T cell repertoires in COVID-19. Sequencing used immunoSEQ multiplex PCR; TCRdb keeps in-frame clones, though not all of them. The table records around 110,000 clones, 70% to 85% of them present only once. Sequences were obtained from peripheral blood. These receptors all stem from a man between 65 and 85 years old with active or convalescent COVID-19. Both conserved end residues are part of each CDR3. D genes are given only for firm matches. The size entry is marked missing in some rows and otherwise reads once, few, many or a size class.

v_call	j_call	d_call	clone_size	cdr3_aa	cdr3_nt
TRBV19	TRBJ1-2	TRBD1	NA	CASTEGTGNYGYTF	TGTGCCAGTACCGAAGGGACAGGGAACTATGGCTACACCTTC
TRBV10-3	TRBJ1-6	TRBD1	NA	CAISVDGQDRPLHF	TGTGCCATCAGTGTTGATGGACAGGATCGACCCCTCCACTTT
TRBV6-5	TRBJ2-7	TRBD1	NA	CASKTGTGNEQYF	TGTGCCAGCAAAACCGGGACAGGGAACGAGCAGTACTTC
TRBV12-3/TRBV12-4	TRBJ1-1	NA	once	CASSLDGPEAFF	TGTGCCAGCAGTTTAGATGGCCCTGAAGCTTTCTTT
TRBV29-1	TRBJ2-6	TRBD1	NA	CSVEDYRGTGANVLTF	TGCAGCGTTGAAGATTACAGGGGTACTGGGGCCAACGTCCTGACTTTC
TRBV10-2	TRBJ2-1	NA	NA	CASSESTRGGEQFF	TGCGCCAGCAGTGAGAGCACGCGAGGGGGTGAGCAGTTCTTC
TRBV7-6	TRBJ1-1	TRBD1	NA	CASSLGQQNTEAFF	TGTGCCAGCAGCTTGGGACAGCAGAACACTGAAGCTTTCTTT
TRBV28	TRBJ2-3	NA	NA	CASSWTRVDTQYF	TGTGCCAGCAGTTGGACCAGGGTGGATACGCAGTATTTT
TRBV25-1	TRBJ1-1	TRBD1	NA	CASSNTGVLNTEAFF	TGTGCCAGCAGTAACACAGGGGTATTGAACACTGAAGCTTTCTTT
TRBV7-9	TRBJ1-2	NA	NA	CASSLDPGYGYTF	TGTGCCAGCAGCTTAGATCCCGGCTATGGCTACACCTTC
TRBV7-9	TRBJ1-1	TRBD1	few	CASETGALTEAFF	TGTGCCAGCGAGACAGGGGCGCTAACTGAAGCTTTCTTT
TRBV11-3	TRBJ1-3	NA	few	CASSSRDGNTIYF	TGTGCCAGCAGTTCCAGGGATGGAAACACCATATATTTT
TRBV18	TRBJ1-4	NA	NA	CASSPQILADNEKLFF	TGTGCCAGCTCACCGCAAATTCTTGCGGATAATGAAAAACTGTTTTTT
TRBV15	TRBJ1-2	NA	NA	CATSRDQGRATGYTF	TGTGCCACCAGCAGAGATCAGGGCAGGGCCACTGGCTACACCTTC
TRBV5-1	TRBJ1-2	NA	few	CASSLNGGDYGYTF	TGCGCCAGCAGCTTGAATGGGGGGGACTATGGCTACACCTTC
TRBV7-9	TRBJ1-1	NA	once	CASSRTRGNTEAFF	TGTGCCAGCAGCCGGACTAGGGGTAACACTGAAGCTTTCTTT
TRBV23-1	TRBJ2-1	TRBD2	NA	CASSHLSGRWDNEQFF	TGCGCCAGCAGTCATCTTAGCGGGAGGTGGGACAATGAGCAGTTCTTC
TRBV24-1	TRBJ2-7	TRBD2	NA	CATSGGASYEQYF	TGTGCCACCTCGGGGGGGGCTTCCTACGAGCAGTACTTC
TRBV7-2	TRBJ1-1	NA	NA	CASSLRQAGTEAFF	TGTGCCAGCAGCTTAAGGCAGGCGGGCACTGAAGCTTTCTTT
TRBV3-1/TRBV3-2	TRBJ1-6	NA	NA	CASSQDDNSPLHF	TGTGCCAGCAGCCAAGACGATAATTCACCCCTCCACTTT
TRBV7-2	TRBJ2-7	NA	NA	CASSLTDSSYEQYF	TGTGCCAGCAGCTTAACCGACAGCTCCTACGAGCAGTACTTC
TRBV10-3	TRBJ1-5	TRBD1	NA	CATSPGQGHQPQHF	TGTGCCACCTCGCCGGGACAGGGCCATCAGCCCCAGCATTTT
TRBV5-1	TRBJ1-6	NA	NA	CASSSQDNSPLHF	TGCGCCAGCAGCTCGCAGGATAATTCACCCCTCCACTTT
TRBV7-8	TRBJ1-3	TRBD1	NA	CASSLEGGEGNTIYF	TGTGCCAGCAGCTTAGAAGGGGGCGAAGGAAACACCATATATTTT
TRBV15	TRBJ1-6	NA	NA	CATSRGVESPLHF	TGTGCCACCAGCAGAGGGGTGGAGTCACCCCTCCACTTT
TRBV7-3	TRBJ2-1	NA	NA	CASSLEESSYNEQFF	TGTGCCAGCAGCTTAGAGGAGAGCTCCTACAATGAGCAGTTCTTC
TRBV4-3	TRBJ2-1	TRBD2	NA	CASSQVGGREQFF	TGCGCCAGCAGCCAAGTCGGCGGGAGAGAGCAGTTCTTC
TRBV24-1	TRBJ1-5	TRBD1	NA	CATSDKDTGGNQPQHF	TGTGCCACCAGTGATAAGGACACAGGGGGCAATCAGCCCCAGCATTTT
TRBV7-9	TRBJ2-7	NA	few	CASSLDTGWGEQYF	TGTGCCAGCAGCTTAGATACAGGATGGGGCGAGCAGTACTTC
TRBV27	TRBJ2-1	TRBD2	NA	CASSSFAGVAGGYNEQFF	TGTGCCAGCAGTTCCTTCGCCGGGGTGGCGGGGGGATACAATGAGCAGTTCTTC
TRBV7-8	TRBJ2-5	NA	NA	CASSLQGTQYF	TGTGCCAGCAGCCTACAGGGGACCCAGTACTTC
TRBV7-3	TRBJ1-2	TRBD1	many	CASSFRITGDGYTF	TGTGCCAGCAGCTTCAGGATAACAGGGGATGGCTACACCTTC
TRBV18	TRBJ2-7	NA	NA	CASSPTASGEFEQYF	TGTGCCAGCTCACCTACTGCCTCGGGAGAGTTCGAGCAGTACTTC
TRBV2	TRBJ1-5	NA	NA	CASSTGYSNQPQHF	TGTGCCAGTTCGACGGGGTATAGCAATCAGCCCCAGCATTTT
TRBV5-5	TRBJ1-2	NA	NA	CASSLGSNYGYTF	TGTGCCAGCAGCTTGGGCAGTAACTATGGCTACACCTTC
TRBV11-2	TRBJ1-1	NA	NA	CASSLDSTGMNTEAFF	TGTGCCAGCAGCTTAGATTCCACAGGGATGAACACTGAAGCTTTCTTT
TRBV7-9	TRBJ2-7	TRBD2	NA	CASSSPGLAEYEQYF	TGTGCCAGCAGCTCTCCGGGACTAGCGGAGTACGAGCAGTACTTC
TRBV6-4	TRBJ2-3	TRBD1	NA	CASSEGSGGAQYF	TGTGCCAGCAGTGAAGGCTCAGGGGGCGCTCAGTATTTT
TRBV6-5	TRBJ2-7	NA	NA	CASSNGRTYEQYF	TGTGCCAGCAGTAATGGGCGCACCTACGAGCAGTACTTC
TRBV19	TRBJ1-1	NA	NA	CASSIANRLNTEAFF	TGTGCCAGTAGTATAGCGAACAGGCTGAACACTGAAGCTTTCTTT
TRBV3-1/TRBV3-2	TRBJ1-2	TRBD1	few	CASGDREGGYTF	TGTGCCAGCGGGGACAGGGAAGGTGGCTACACCTTC
TRBV19	TRBJ1-5	NA	once	CASRQGLGQPQHF	TGTGCCAGTAGACAGGGCCTGGGACAGCCCCAGCATTTT
TRBV2	TRBJ2-2	NA	NA	CASRKGGAGELFF	TGTGCCAGCAGGAAGGGGGGGGCCGGGGAGCTGTTTTTT
TRBV5-4	TRBJ2-7	NA	NA	CASSLLASYEQYF	TGTGCCAGCAGCTTGCTAGCCTCCTACGAGCAGTACTTC
TRBV6-2/TRBV6-3	TRBJ1-1	TRBD1	NA	CASSQDRSLNTEAFF	TGTGCCAGCAGTCAGGACAGGAGCTTGAACACTGAAGCTTTCTTT
TRBV19	TRBJ1-5	TRBD1	NA	CASRDRGPQPQHF	TGTGCCAGTAGGGACAGGGGACCCCAGCCCCAGCATTTT